This TCR beta chain was profiled in a study of cytomegalovirus exposure and HLA in healthy donors (dated by TCRdb to about 2017). Looking at the study overall: An earlier analysis of several hundred of the donors reported about 280 Gb of sequence data and 117 million unique TCR beta sequences obtained from around 190 million T cells. The genetic ancestry cluster associated with self-reported Caucasian donors included 80% to 90% of the 300 to 400 genotyped donors. A later genetic analysis took genome-wide SNP genotypes for about 55% of the roughly 700 donors and used that subset as a discovery cohort. The study was designed to test whether signatures of past pathogen exposure could be identified by cataloging public T cell receptors. In addition to the first cohort of hundreds of subjects, a separate validation cohort of 120 different subjects was used. Among a few hundred genotyped donors of the cohort, an average of approximately 240,000 unique TCR beta nucleotide sequences were sequenced per donor, roughly a sixth of them non-productive. Several DR-DQ haplotypes were handled as single units for association and clustering because linkage in the cohort was strong. Rather than using new phenotypic data, the later analysis identified candidate immune exposures from TCR beta sequences and from how often those sequences occurred across donors. The number of typed donors differed by locus: roughly 620-640 for A, B, C, DRB1 and DQB1; some 500 for DQA1; some 610 for DPA1; and about 450 for DPB1. An earlier analysis of 587 of the donors used high-throughput TCR beta sequencing to judge whether each TCR beta V gene segment behaved as functional or pseudogenic. Donor age, sex, ethnicity and CMV serostatus were compiled together with the repertoire data. All discovery cohort repertoires had been generated using a single sequencing platform. In a later analysis, previously published TCR beta repertoires from fewer than 750 donors were re-analyzed and high-resolution HLA genotyping was added so that TCR occurrence patterns could be studied. Roughly 310 gigabases of sequencing data and 80 million or so unique TCR sequences were included in an early release covering about 600 HLA-typed donors. To predict cytomegalovirus infection status, the study combined high-throughput TCR immunosequencing, statistical association of individual TCRs with disease status, and machine learning. The study profiled the T cell repertoires of some 610 subjects by immunosequencing and related them to cytomegalovirus serostatus. Class I and class II HLA loci were covered by the typing at four-digit resolution.

Results and caveats for the whole study, not just this receptor: A later analysis found that HLA-associated TCR beta chains were more clonally expanded and had lower generation probabilities than equally common non-associated chains. This cohort had only TCR beta chains sequenced, and the lack of alpha or paired-chain data limited which features could be detected. A later analysis found that most CMV-associated TCR beta chains appeared HLA-restricted, with HLA associations seemingly driven largely by CMV exposure. In a later genetic analysis, fewer N-insertions in productive TCRs were reported among donors in an Asian-associated ancestry cluster than the approximately 630-donor mean. Immune exposure information for the cohort was limited to CMV serostatus. Specific HLA alleles were associated with 15,000 to 20,000 TCR beta sequences at a false discovery rate of 0.05 in a later analysis. According to a later analysis, parvovirus B19, influenza, CMV and Epstein-Barr virus appeared linked to several top co-occurrence clusters. V-gene and J-gene trimming of TCR beta chains was associated with a missense DCLRE1C variant in a later genetic analysis, and the association was replicated in an independent cohort. In a later analysis, TCR association rates were found to vary across HLA loci, with the most associated TCRs seen for DRB1 alleles and the fewest for HLA-C alleles. In vitro tests confirmed that three of the cytomegalovirus-associated TCR beta chains recognize cytomegalovirus antigens. Roughly 17 rarely observed V segments, including chromosome 9 orphons, were excluded from the earlier analysis of a few hundred of the donors because counts were too low. Some IMGT-functional V segments, including TRBV6-2 and TRBV6-3, could not be distinguished by the 87-base-pair reads and were therefore excluded. The presence/absence analyses assumed that sequencing depth was roughly uniform across donors, and that assumption may not be true. Broadly in line with IMGT annotations, most TCR beta V segments showed up in productive rearrangements about 87% or about 30% of the time in an earlier analysis of around 550 of the donors. The sequencing pipeline was judged likely to have produced a cluster of highly shared sequence variants as a technical artifact. The classifier was reported to diagnose cytomegalovirus status with high specificity and sensitivity in both the original cohort and the validation cohort. Most TCR sequences were observed very rarely across donors, whereas some public TCRs were present in many individuals. A total of roughly 160 TCR beta chains were listed by the study as associated with cytomegalovirus. HLA typing was unavailable for some donors at each locus, so association tests used only the typed subset. Strong co-occurrence of HLA alleles, especially DR and DQ, made assigning TCR associations to individual alleles difficult. According to the authors, the approach could potentially be generalized to other disease states and immunological phenotypes. A further reported finding was that TCR beta sequences accurately predicted the HLA-A and HLA-B alleles for most subjects in the first cohort. Linkage disequilibrium might explain the correlated functional status among segregating V segments, but an unknown experimental factor could not be ruled out.

In total, approximately 610 healthy bone marrow donors made up the cohort. All cohort members were sampled while nominally healthy, although unrecorded immune exposures were likely present. The donor was CMV seropositive and belonged to the group of some 290 seropositive cohort members. A peripheral blood sample was collected from each donor, and TCR beta sequencing was performed on peripheral blood mononuclear cells. Genomic DNA was extracted from the blood cell samples with the Qiagen DNeasy Blood Extraction Kit. To prepare the library, the immunoSEQ multiplex PCR assay was applied. A mixture of 60 forward primers for TCR Vbeta segments and 13 reverse primers for TCR Jbeta segments was used in the multiplex PCR. The CDR3 region of rearranged TCR beta genes was amplified from genomic DNA with a multiplex PCR assay. Amplified TCR beta libraries were sequenced as 87-base-pair reads on the Illumina HiSeq System. For the original study's pipeline: Across the 600 to 700 repertoires, a later analysis counted some 80 million unique TCR beta chains, about 10 million of which were shared by at least two donors. To remove PCR and sequencing errors, raw reads were error-corrected and collapsed into unique sequences using a nearest-neighbor algorithm that merged closely related sequences. CDR3 sequences were aligned to IMGT reference sequences to assign V, D and J gene segments. For a sequence to be retained, at least a six-nucleotide match to both a V gene segment and a J gene segment was required. Rearrangements were called productive when the CDR3 lacked stop codons and stayed in frame with V and J; all others were non-productive. CDR3 was defined according to IMGT convention as the region running from the second conserved V-encoded cysteine to the conserved J-encoded phenylalanine. The earlier analysis of 500 to 650 of the donors excluded any sequence lacking an unambiguous match to a single V gene segment. An earlier analysis of fewer than 750 of the donors called V segments functional above 56.7% productive rearrangements and segregating when the between-donor standard deviation exceeded 5%. A statistical classification framework was developed to diagnose cytomegalovirus status using the catalog of TCR beta chain sequences. A later analysis assigned V and J genes by comparing TCR nucleotide sequences with IMGT/GENE-DB human TR gene sequences. A later analysis assigned CDR3 sequences and most-parsimonious VDJ recombination scenarios with the TCRdist pipeline. In a later analysis, every TCR beta chain was defined by the combination of its CDR3 amino acid sequence and its V-gene family, and reads without a unique V-gene family were dropped. A later analysis removed 550 to 650 highly shared, low-generation-probability nucleotide sequences to deal with suspected cross-contamination and a sequencing artifact. A later analysis calculated a clonal expansion index for each public chain from normalized within-repertoire ranks of inferred template counts. Generation probabilities in a later analysis came from a VDJ recombination model fitted to out-of-frame rearrangements, and those results were checked against IGoR. In a later analysis, hypergeometric tests were used to score TCR-TCR, TCR-HLA and TCR-CMV co-occurrence, with a repertoire-size bias correction applied to TCR pairs. To estimate false discovery rates, a later analysis permuted the HLA or CMV assignments 20 times. A later analysis grouped co-occurring TCRs with DBSCAN, adding TCRdist sequence similarity when clustering within HLA-allele-positive subsets. Repertoires with fewer than 30,000 or more than 120,000 public chains, plus five repertoires with anomalous nucleotide sharing, were excluded from co-occurrence clustering. TCRdb retrieved this table from immuneACCESS and kept in-frame rearrangements only. Not all clones are present; in checked studies, unresolved V genes account for under half, and no reason is known for the remainder. Clone size and V and J calls were adopted from that table, with D and trimming inferred from the DNA. The sample contains tens of thousands of clones, 70% to 90% of them found a single time. Roughly 5.9% of the sample is taken by the ten largest.

In the case of this clone: The clone's antigen remains unknown. The record has no base qualities; no much larger clone is one base away.

As encoded in the germline V gene, CDR1 is SGHRS while CDR2 is YFSETQ. The CDR3 holds 15 amino acids from the cysteine to the phenylalanine. The entry retains the CDR3 DNA only, 45 bases that are in frame from base 1. Germline trimming: 1 base from V, 6 bases from J; junction bases outside gene matches: 8. The V gene is TRBV5-1 and the J gene is TRBJ2-7; 9 junctional bases match TRBD1. The TCR originated in a woman aged 18-29 years in good health and CMV-seropositive. The sequenced sample was PBMCs. The DNA sequence is as follows: TGCGCCAGCAGCTTGTCGACTACAGGGGGCGGCGAGCAGTACTTC. Protein translation: CASSLSTTGGGEQYF.